This T cell receptor beta chain is from a study of T cells after yellow fever vaccination. Trimming removed 3 bases at V and 6 bases at J, with 5 bases between. Germline V gene data show CDR1 as SGHTA and CDR2 as FQGTGA. The CDR3 is 12 residues long. Each CDR3 protein gets one entry after TCRdb re-called the 5' RACE reads with MiXCR. The data contain 300,000 to 400,000 distinct CDR3 sequences, 9.5% to 12% of them seen just once; the ten biggest clones take up approximately 3%. The rearrangement uses TRBV7-3 and TRBJ2-2; D is undetermined. The TCR comes from a man younger than 30 who received the YFV17D yellow fever vaccine. Sequencing was performed on CD4+ T cells sorted from PBMCs, taken 45 days after the yellow fever booster vaccination. Written as DNA, the CDR3 is TGTGCCAGCAGCTTCCCCCCCGGGGAGCTGTTTTTT. This gives the protein CASSFPPGELFF. Complete variable domain (other parts from reference TRBV7-3 and TRBJ2-2): GAGVSQTPSNKVTEKGKYVELRCDPISGHTALYWYRQSLGQGPEFLIYFQGTGAADDSGLPNDRFFAVRPEGSVSTLKIQRTERGDSAVYLCASSFPPGELFFGEGSRLTVL.